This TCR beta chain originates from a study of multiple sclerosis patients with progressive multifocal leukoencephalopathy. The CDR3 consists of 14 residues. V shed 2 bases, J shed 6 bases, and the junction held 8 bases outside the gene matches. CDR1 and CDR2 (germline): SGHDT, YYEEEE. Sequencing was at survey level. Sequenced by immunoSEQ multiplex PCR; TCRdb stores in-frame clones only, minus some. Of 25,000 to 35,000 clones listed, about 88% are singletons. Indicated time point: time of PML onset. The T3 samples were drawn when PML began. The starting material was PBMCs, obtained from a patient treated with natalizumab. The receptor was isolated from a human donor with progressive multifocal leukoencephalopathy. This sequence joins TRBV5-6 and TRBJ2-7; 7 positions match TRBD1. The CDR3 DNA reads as TGTGCCAGCAGCTTATGGTCCTACAGGGGCGAGCAGTACTTC. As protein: CASSLWSYRGEQYF.